The clone carrying this T cell receptor beta chain was picked up a small number of times. This entry belongs to a study of regulatory T cells in long-lasting Graves disease. There are 11 residues in the CDR3. Between the trimmed V and J ends, which lost 5 bases and 5 bases, there was a span of 6 bases. The germline V gene encodes CDR1 SGHTA and CDR2 FQGNSA. The time point here: persistent/refractory GD, antithyroid drugs over 5 years with positive TRAb. PBMCs were the source of the RNA used for TCR sequencing. Sequencing libraries for TCR beta were prepared with iRepertoire HTBI primers and Arm-PCR of CDR3 regions. Using its own MiXCR run on the multiplex PCR reads, TCRdb lists one record per CDR3 protein. The sample yields some 370,000 distinct CDR3 sequences, approximately 25% seen once.

The TCR was taken from a woman aged 35 to 49 with Graves disease. The specimen was peripheral blood mononuclear cells (PBMCs), collected when the disease was refractory, from a patient treated with antithyroid drugs. This chain joins TRBV7-2 and TRBJ1-2; D ambiguous. CDR3 nucleotides: TGTGCCAGCAGCCGGACTTATGGCTACACCTTC. It codes for CASSRTYGYTF.